These 4 T cell receptor beta chains originate from one sample sequenced in a study of PD-L1 blockade in urothelial cancer. The sample's time point: pretreatment peripheral blood. Sequencing was performed with immunoSEQ multiplex PCR; in TCRdb, only in-frame clones are kept and a portion is missing. The sample records more than 85,000 clones, roughly 91% being singletons. The material was PBMCs, obtained around atezolizumab (anti-PD-L1) treatment. Receptor source: a man aged 55 to 70 with urothelial cancer.

The V gene is TRBV28, the J gene TRBJ1-5; 9 bases align to TRBD1. There are 15 residues in the CDR3. V lost 6 bases and J lost 5; bases outside the gene matches: 8. Germline assignment: CDR1 MDHEN and CDR2 SYDVKM. The CDR3, as DNA: TGTGCCAGCAGGTCCGACAGGGGGAGGGATCAGCCCCAGCATTTT. Translation: CASRSDRGRDQPQHF.

The chain couples TRBV20-1 to TRBJ2-7; TRBD1 matches at 7 bases. This CDR3 region has 11 residues. Looked up from germline, CDR1 is DFQATT and CDR2 is SNEGSKA (reference sequence). V was pared by 1 base and J by 12 bases, with 6 bases of the junction left unmatched. CDR3 bases: TGCAGTGCTAGAGGTGGGACAGATGGGTACTTC. It encodes CSARGGTDGYF.

Only a few counts were recorded for this clone. This chain uses TRBV19 with TRBJ2-2; D unresolved. This CDR3 comprises 16 residues. Germline V gives CDR1 LNHDA, CDR2 SQIVND (reference sequence). The V end lost 1 base, the J end lost 6 bases, and 15 bases lay between the germline ends. CDR3 DNA: TGTGCCAGTAGTATAGCCCCTACGATGATTGCCGGGGAGCTGTTTTTT. This encodes CASSIAPTMIAGELFF.

The rearrangement uses TRBV6-5 and TRBJ2-7; TRBD2 might be the D (5 bases). The CDR3 has 15 residues. CDR1 is MNHEY, CDR2 SVGAGI, per germline. Between the trimmed V and J ends, which lost 3 bases and 2 bases, there was a span of 14 bases. As DNA, the CDR3 is TGTGCCAGCAGTTATCTCCGGGGTGCCCCCTACGAGCAGTACTTC. Residues: CASSYLRGAPYEQYF.